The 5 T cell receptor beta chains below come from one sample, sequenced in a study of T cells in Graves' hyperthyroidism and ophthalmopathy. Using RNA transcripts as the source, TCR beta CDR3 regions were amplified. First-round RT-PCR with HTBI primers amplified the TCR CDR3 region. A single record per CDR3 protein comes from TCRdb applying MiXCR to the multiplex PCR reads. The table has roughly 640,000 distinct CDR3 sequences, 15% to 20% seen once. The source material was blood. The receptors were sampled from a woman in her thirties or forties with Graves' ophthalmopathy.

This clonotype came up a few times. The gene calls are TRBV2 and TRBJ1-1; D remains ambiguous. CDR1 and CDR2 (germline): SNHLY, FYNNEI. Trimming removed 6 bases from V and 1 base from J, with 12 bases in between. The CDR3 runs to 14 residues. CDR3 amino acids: CASSPRWGNTEAFF. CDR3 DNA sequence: TGTGCCAGCAGCCCTAGGTGGGGGAACACTGAAGCTTTCTTT.

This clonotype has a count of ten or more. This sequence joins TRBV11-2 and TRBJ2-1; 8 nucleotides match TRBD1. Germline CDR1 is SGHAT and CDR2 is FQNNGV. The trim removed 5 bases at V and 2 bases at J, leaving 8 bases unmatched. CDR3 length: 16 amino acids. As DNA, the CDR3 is TGTGCCAGCAGCCACCGGACAGGGTGGCCCTACAATGAGCAGTTCTTC. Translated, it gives CASSHRTGWPYNEQFF.

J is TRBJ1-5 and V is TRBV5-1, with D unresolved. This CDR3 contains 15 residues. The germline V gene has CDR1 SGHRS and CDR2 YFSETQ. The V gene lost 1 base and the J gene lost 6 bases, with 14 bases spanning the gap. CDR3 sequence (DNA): TGCGCCAGCAGCTTGTATGGGGAGGTGGGTCAGCCCCAGCATTTT. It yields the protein CASSLYGEVGQPQHF.

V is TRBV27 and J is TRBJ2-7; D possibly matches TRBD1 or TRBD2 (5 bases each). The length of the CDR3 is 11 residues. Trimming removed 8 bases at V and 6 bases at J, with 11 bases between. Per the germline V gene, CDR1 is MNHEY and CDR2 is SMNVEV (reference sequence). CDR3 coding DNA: TGTGCCAGCGGTGTCGGGACCGAGCAGTACTTC. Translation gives CASGVGTEQYF.

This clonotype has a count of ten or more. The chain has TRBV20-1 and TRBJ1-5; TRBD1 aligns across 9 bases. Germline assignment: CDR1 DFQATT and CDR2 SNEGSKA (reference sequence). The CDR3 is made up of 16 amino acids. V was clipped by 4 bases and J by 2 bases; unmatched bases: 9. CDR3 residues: CSAKGQGMIGNQPQHF. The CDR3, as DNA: TGCAGTGCTAAAGGACAGGGGATGATTGGCAATCAGCCCCAGCATTTT.